Shown below are 26 T cell receptor beta chains from a single sample sequenced in a study of shared clonotypes between healthy human individuals. Measured with immunoSEQ multiplex PCR; TCRdb has only the in-frame clones, and not every one. Of about 1.9 million clones in the sample, just over 90% were seen once. Naive-designated CD8 cells lacked CD45RO, were positively enriched for CCR7, and omitted terminally differentiated effector memory CD45RA+ cells. Material for sequencing was naive CD8+ T cells from PBMCs. Receptor source: a man in his late teens or twenties in good health. Some clones in this sample may be carry-over from other donors' samples.

A single count supports this clone. Other DNA sequences in the same sample also yield this CDR3. The chain joins TRBV15 to TRBJ2-1, with D unclear. V lost 1 base, J lost 4 bases, and 5 bases lay in between. The germline gives CDR1 LNHNV, CDR2 YYDKDF (reference sequence). The CDR3 has 13 amino acids. The DNA of the CDR3 is TGTGCCACCAGCAGAGGGCCTTACAATGAGCAGTTCTTC. Residues: CATSRGPYNEQFF.

V gene TRBV4-2 combines with J gene TRBJ2-7, with D uncertain. Trimming removed 0 bases from V and 1 base from J, with 7 bases in between. Germline CDR1 and CDR2: LGHNA and YNFKEQ. This CDR3 has 14 residues. The CDR3 is CASSQEQFSYEQYF. The CDR3, as DNA: TGTGCCAGCAGCCAAGAGCAGTTTTCCTACGAGCAGTACTTC.

About this clone: Other DNA variants within this sample encode the same CDR3. The chain links TRBV6-5 to TRBJ2-1; no clear D gene. The CDR3 sequence is 13 residues long. V was trimmed by 0 bases and J by 4 bases, leaving 4 bases between them. Germline assignment: CDR1 MNHEY and CDR2 SVGAGI. The CDR3: CASSYSGYNEQFF. CDR3 coding DNA: TGTGCCAGCAGTTACTCGGGGTACAATGAGCAGTTCTTC.

The chain is built from TRBV29-1 and TRBJ2-1; 9 bases are a match to TRBD2. This CDR3 is 15 amino acids long. Germline V CDR1 and CDR2: SQVTM, ANQGSEA. Trimming at V came to 3 bases and at J to 4 bases, leaving 7 bases not matched to a gene. The CDR3 sequence is CSVELTSGGYNEQFF. CDR3 in DNA: TGCAGCGTTGAGTTGACTAGCGGAGGATACAATGAGCAGTTCTTC.

Of note for this clone: The same CDR3 can be traced to other DNA sequences in this sample. The CDR3 DNA reads as TGTGCCAGCAGTCCTAGACAGGGGTCCTACGAGCAGTACTTC. Translating gives CASSPRQGSYEQYF. The chain is built from TRBV27 and TRBJ2-7; 8 bases fit TRBD1. This CDR3 comprises 14 residues. CDR1 and CDR2 from the germline V gene are MNHEY and SMNVEV (reference sequence). Trimming at V came to 5 bases and at J to 1 base, leaving 4 bases not matched to a gene.

The CDR3 region has the DNA TGTGCCAGCAGCCAGGGGGCAAGGTACGAGCAGTACTTC. It translates to CASSQGARYEQYF. This chain links TRBV27 with TRBJ2-7, with 8 bases identical to TRBD1. V shed 6 bases, J shed 4 bases, and the junction held 5 bases outside the gene matches. Germline V CDR1 and CDR2: MNHEY, SMNVEV (reference sequence). The CDR3 sequence is 13 residues long.

The chain joins TRBV19 to TRBJ1-1; 7 nucleotides line up with TRBD1. The V gene's germline CDR1 is LNHDA and CDR2 SQIVND (reference sequence). The CDR3 totals 15 residues. Germline trimming cut 7 bases from V and 4 bases from J; bases unmatched to any gene: 12. CDR3 nucleotide sequence: TGTGCCAGTACCTTGGGGCGACAGGGACGCACTGAAGCTTTCTTT. Protein: CASTLGRQGRTEAFF.

This clone appeared once. This sequence joins TRBV7-9 and TRBJ1-1; 7 bases are a match to TRBD1. Germline CDR1 reads SEHNR; CDR2 reads FQNEAQ (reference sequence). This CDR3 contains 14 residues. Unmatched junction bases numbered 10, after V lost 5 bases and J lost 7 bases. Written as DNA, the CDR3 is TGTGCCAGCAGCCAACGCGAGCAGGGGGTTGAAGCTTTCTTT. Translation: CASSQREQGVEAFF.

Points on this clone: Germline is not matched at one junction end, which may reflect a read error. V is TRBV28 and J is TRBJ1-1, with 7 bases matching TRBD1. Germline-derived CDR1 and CDR2 are MDHEN and SYDVKM. The CDR3 loop spans 15 amino acids. The CDR3 here is CASSNPTGPNAEAFF. As DNA, the CDR3 is TGTGCCAGCAGTAACCCGACAGGGCCGAACGCTGAAGCTTTCTTT. The full variable domain, in which reference TRBV28 and TRBJ1-1 provide the parts outside the CDR3, is DVKVTQSSRYLVKRTGEKVFLECVQDMDHENMFWYRQDPGLGLRLIYFSYDVKMKEKGDIPEGYSVSREKKERFSLILESASTNQTSMYLCASSNPTGPNAEAFFGQGTRLTVV.

The gene calls are TRBV7-9 and TRBJ1-1; 8 nucleotides align to TRBD1. The CDR3 sequence is 15 residues long. Germline V CDR1 and CDR2: SEHNR, FQNEAQ (reference sequence). J gave up 1 base and V 5 bases, and 6 bases lay outside the gene matches. The CDR3 region has the DNA TGTGCCAGCAGCCCTTGGACAGGGTGGAACACTGAAGCTTTCTTT. Protein sequence: CASSPWTGWNTEAFF.

This chain connects TRBV7-8 to TRBJ2-7, with 13 bases lining up with TRBD2. Per germline, CDR1 SGHVS and CDR2 FQNEAQ. The J segment lost 5 bases and the V segment lost 6 bases, leaving 7 bases of the junction unmatched. There are 15 residues in the CDR3. CDR3 DNA: TGTGCCAGCAGTCCCGGACTAGCGGGAGCTCACGAGCAGTACTTC. As protein: CASSPGLAGAHEQYF.

This rearrangement joins TRBV28 to TRBJ2-1; TRBD2 agrees at 12 bases. Losses at the gene ends were 6 bases for V and 4 bases for J; bases not matched to a gene: 7. Germline V CDR1 and CDR2: MDHEN, SYDVKM. The CDR3 is made up of 16 amino acids. DNA of the CDR3: TGTGCCAGCAGCTTGATGACTAGCGGGAGTTACAATGAGCAGTTCTTC. Amino acids: CASSLMTSGSYNEQFF.

The chain joins TRBV15 to TRBJ1-2; D call uncertain. Trimming took 6 bases from V and 8 from J, leaving 13 bases between them. The CDR3 loop spans 12 amino acids. Germline lookup yields CDR1 LNHNV and CDR2 YYDKDF (reference sequence). CDR3 sequence reads: CATRSPVDGYTF. The CDR3 nucleotides are TGTGCCACCAGGTCCCCGGTCGACGGCTACACCTTC. The full variable domain, with the rest looked up from reference TRBV15 and TRBJ1-2, is DAMVIQNPRYQVTQFGKPVTLSCSQTLNHNVMYWYQQKSSQAPKLLFHYYDKDFNNEADTPDNFQSRRPNTSFCFLDIRSPGLGDTAMYLCATRSPVDGYTFGSGTRLTVV.

The chain joins TRBV4-2 to TRBJ2-1, with D possibly TRBD2 on 7 matching bases. Germline values: CDR1 LGHNA, CDR2 YNFKEQ. The CDR3 length is 15 residues. V dropped 3 bases and J dropped 8 bases, with 17 bases sitting between them. CDR3 in amino acids: CASSHPRGGSYEQFF. The CDR3 DNA reads TGTGCCAGCAGCCACCCCAGGGGCGGGAGTTATGAGCAGTTCTTC.

The chain has TRBV4-3 and TRBJ2-3; TRBD2 is a possible D gene (6 bases). The germline gives CDR1 LGHNA, CDR2 YSLEER. The CDR3 runs to 13 residues. Trimming cost V 6 bases and J 2 bases, with 9 bases left between them. CDR3 DNA sequence: TGCGCCAGCAGACGGAGGGACACAGATACGCAGTATTTT. It specifies CASRRRDTDTQYF.

V and J are TRBV2 and TRBJ2-7, with no clear D. The V gene lost 7 bases and the J gene lost 2 bases, with 9 bases spanning the gap. Per the germline V gene, CDR1 is SNHLY and CDR2 is FYNNEI. This CDR3 has 12 amino acids. In DNA, the CDR3 is TGTGCCAGCAATAGGATGACCTACGAGCAGTACTTC. It specifies CASNRMTYEQYF.

The chain uses TRBV18 and TRBJ2-7; D might be TRBD1 or TRBD2, each matching 5 bases. The CDR3 is made up of 17 amino acids. The germline CDR1 and CDR2 sequences are KGHSH and LQKENI. The ends were cut back, 0 bases at V and 5 bases at J, with 20 bases in the middle. The CDR3 DNA reads TGTGCCAGCTCACCACCGAATCTCTTCCCAGGGACCGACGAGCAGTACTTC. Translated: CASSPPNLFPGTDEQYF.

The CDR3 region has the DNA TGTGCCAGCAGCTGGGGGGGGTTAAATGAGCAGTTCTTC. This translates into CASSWGGLNEQFF. V and J are TRBV27 and TRBJ2-1; 7 bases line up with TRBD2. This CDR3 spans 13 amino acids. V lost 6 bases and J lost 7; bases outside the gene matches: 6. CDR1 MNHEY and CDR2 SMNVEV come from the germline V gene (reference sequence).

This chain's CDR3 is CASRTPSGNSYEQYF. CDR3 nucleotide sequence: TGCGCCAGCAGAACTCCTAGCGGGAACTCCTACGAGCAGTACTTC. The J gene is TRBJ2-7, the V gene TRBV10-1, with TRBD2 matching 9 bases. Trimming took 6 bases from V and 0 from J; bases not matched to a gene: 6. Germline V CDR1 and CDR2: WNHNN, SYGVQD (reference sequence). This CDR3 has 15 amino acids.

This clone came up a few times. This chain joins TRBV5-1 and TRBJ1-1, with no clear D. Trimming shortened V by 4 bases and J by 0 bases, and 13 bases separated the two germline ends. This CDR3 comprises 15 residues. The germline V gene has CDR1 SGHRS and CDR2 YFSETQ. CDR3 protein: CASSPGPSLNTEAFF. CDR3 nucleotides: TGCGCCAGCAGCCCCGGGCCATCGCTGAACACTGAAGCTTTCTTT.

This chain connects TRBV4-3 to TRBJ2-7, with 8 bases matching TRBD2. Germline assignment: CDR1 LGHNA and CDR2 YSLEER. V lost 3 bases, J lost 1 base, and 5 bases stayed unmatched. This CDR3 contains 15 residues. The CDR3: CASSQISGASYEQYF. The CDR3 region has the DNA TGCGCCAGCAGCCAGATTAGCGGGGCTTCCTACGAGCAGTACTTC.

The V gene is TRBV7-9, the J gene TRBJ2-3; 15 bases are shared with TRBD2. This CDR3 has 19 amino acids. V dropped 4 bases and J dropped 5; count of bases not matched to a gene: 13. Germline CDR1 and CDR2: SEHNR and FQNEAQ (reference sequence). CDR3 residues: CASSSRTSGRAWYGDTQYF. The CDR3 region has the DNA TGTGCCAGCAGCTCACGGACTAGCGGGAGGGCCTGGTATGGAGATACGCAGTATTTT. The full variable domain, in which reference TRBV7-9 and TRBJ2-3 provide the parts outside the CDR3, is DTGVSQNPRHKITKRGQNVTFRCDPISEHNRLYWYRQTLGQGPEFLTYFQNEAQLEKSRLLSDRFSAERPKGSFSTLEIQRTEQGDSAMYLCASSSRTSGRAWYGDTQYFGPGTRLTVL.

The chain employs TRBV2 and TRBJ2-1; 11 nucleotides agree with TRBD2. The CDR3 covers 14 residues. V was clipped by 9 bases and J by 6 bases; unmatched bases: 7. Germline assignment: CDR1 SNHLY and CDR2 FYNNEI. CDR3 region: CARGTSGRFNEQFF. The CDR3 DNA reads TGTGCCAGGGGGACTAGCGGACGGTTCAATGAGCAGTTCTTC.

This clone appeared once. CDR3 sequence (DNA): TGTGCCAGCAGCGGCTTGCGGGAAGCGGAGACCCAGTACTTC. The encoded protein is CASSGLREAETQYF. V is TRBV6-6 and J is TRBJ2-5; a possible D gene is TRBD2 (6 bases). The CDR3 extends over 14 amino acids. Trimming removed 6 bases at V and 5 bases at J, with 16 bases between. Germline CDR1 is MNHNY and CDR2 is SVGAGI (reference sequence).

V and J are TRBV2 and TRBJ2-3; D remains unclear. V lost 9 bases, J lost 2 bases, and 15 bases lay in between. The CDR3 runs to 14 residues. Per the germline V gene, CDR1 is SNHLY and CDR2 is FYNNEI. CDR3 coding DNA: TGTGCCAGAGATGTCATTTGGGACACAGATACGCAGTATTTT. It specifies CARDVIWDTDTQYF.

The CDR3 here is CASSPRQSVLGENEQFF. The CDR3 region has the DNA TGTGCCAGCTCACCACGACAGTCCGTTCTTGGGGAGAATGAGCAGTTCTTC. The rearrangement links TRBV18 to TRBJ2-1; D tentatively fits TRBD1 or TRBD2 (5 bases each). This CDR3 comprises 17 residues. Germline lookup yields CDR1 KGHSH and CDR2 LQKENI. The V end lost 1 base, the J end lost 7 bases, and 20 bases lay between the germline ends. The whole variable domain, remainder taken from reference TRBV18 and TRBJ2-1, is NAGVMQNPRHLVRRRGQEARLRCSPMKGHSHVYWYRQLPEEGLKFMVYLQKENIIDESGMPKERFSAEFPKEGPSILRIQQVVRGDSAAYFCASSPRQSVLGENEQFFGPGTRLTVL.